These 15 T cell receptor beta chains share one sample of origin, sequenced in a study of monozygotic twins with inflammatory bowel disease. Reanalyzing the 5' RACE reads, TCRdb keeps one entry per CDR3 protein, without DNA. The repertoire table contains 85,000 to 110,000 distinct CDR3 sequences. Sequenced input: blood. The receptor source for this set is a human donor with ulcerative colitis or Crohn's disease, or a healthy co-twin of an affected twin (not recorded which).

The CDR3 loop reads CSVDTLTSGEQYF. The chain carries TRBV29-1 and TRBJ2-7. The length of the CDR3 is 13 residues. The V gene's germline CDR1 is SQVTM and CDR2 ANQGSEA.

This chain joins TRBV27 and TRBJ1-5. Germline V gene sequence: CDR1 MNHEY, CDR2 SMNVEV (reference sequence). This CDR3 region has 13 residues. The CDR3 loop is CASSAQPNQPQHF.

CDR3: CASSSYSGGAVNEQFF. The rearrangement uses TRBV7-2 and TRBJ2-1; TCRdb lists TRBD2, though no DNA is available to test this call. The CDR3 spans 16 residues. The germline V gene encodes CDR1 SGHTA and CDR2 FQGNSA.

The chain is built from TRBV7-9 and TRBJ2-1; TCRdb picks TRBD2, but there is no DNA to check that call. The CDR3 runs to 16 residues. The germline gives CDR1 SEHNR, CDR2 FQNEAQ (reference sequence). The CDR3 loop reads CASSLASLDAYNEQFF.

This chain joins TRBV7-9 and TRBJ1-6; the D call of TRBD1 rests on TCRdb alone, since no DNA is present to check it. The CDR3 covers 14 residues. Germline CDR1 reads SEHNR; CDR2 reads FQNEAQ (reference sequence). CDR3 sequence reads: CASTKGRDNSPLHF.

The CDR3 reads CASSFLLVEDQPQHF. The V gene is TRBV6-2 or TRBV6-3, the J gene TRBJ1-5. The CDR3 extends over 15 amino acids. CDR1 and CDR2 from the germline V gene are MNHEY and SVGEGT.

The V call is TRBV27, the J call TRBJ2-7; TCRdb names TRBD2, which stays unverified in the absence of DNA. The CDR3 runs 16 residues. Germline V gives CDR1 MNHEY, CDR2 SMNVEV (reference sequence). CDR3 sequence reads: CASSLSRRGRVYEQYF.

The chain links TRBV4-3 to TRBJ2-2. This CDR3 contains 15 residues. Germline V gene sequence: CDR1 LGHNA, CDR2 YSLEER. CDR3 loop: CASSQARPNTGELFF.

This CDR3 reads CASSLEGSRGGQPQHF. The V call is TRBV7-2, the J call TRBJ1-5; TCRdb's assignment of TRBD1 cannot be checked, as there is no DNA. CDR3 length: 16 amino acids. Per germline, CDR1 SGHTA and CDR2 FQGNSA.

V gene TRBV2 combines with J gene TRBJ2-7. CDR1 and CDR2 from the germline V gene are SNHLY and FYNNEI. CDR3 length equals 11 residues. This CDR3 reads CASSPNYEQYF.

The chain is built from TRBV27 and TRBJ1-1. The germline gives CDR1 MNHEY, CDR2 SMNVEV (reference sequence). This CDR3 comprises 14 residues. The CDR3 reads CASSLGYPYPEAFF.

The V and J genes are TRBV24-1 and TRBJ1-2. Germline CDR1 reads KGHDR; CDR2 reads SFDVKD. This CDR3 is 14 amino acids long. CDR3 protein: CATSDLSFDYGYTF.

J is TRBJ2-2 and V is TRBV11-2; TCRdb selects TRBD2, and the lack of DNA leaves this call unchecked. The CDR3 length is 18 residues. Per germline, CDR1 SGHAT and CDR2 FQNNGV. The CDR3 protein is CASSFPGLAGGMSGELFF.

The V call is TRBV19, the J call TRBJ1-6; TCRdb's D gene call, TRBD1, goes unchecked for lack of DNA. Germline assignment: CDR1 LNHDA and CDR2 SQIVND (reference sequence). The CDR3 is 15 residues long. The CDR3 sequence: CASSMTGGGGSPLHF. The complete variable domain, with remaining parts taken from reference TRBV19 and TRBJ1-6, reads DGGITQSPKYLFRKEGQNVTLSCEQNLNHDAMYWYRQDPGQGLRLIYYSQIVNDFQKGDIAEGYSVSREKKESFPLTVTSAQKNPTAFYLCASSMTGGGGSPLHFGNGTRLTVT.

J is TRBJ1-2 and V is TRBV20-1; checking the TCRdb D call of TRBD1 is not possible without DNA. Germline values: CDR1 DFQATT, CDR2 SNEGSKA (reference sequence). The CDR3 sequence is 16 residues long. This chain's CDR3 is CSATETAYQILYGYTF.